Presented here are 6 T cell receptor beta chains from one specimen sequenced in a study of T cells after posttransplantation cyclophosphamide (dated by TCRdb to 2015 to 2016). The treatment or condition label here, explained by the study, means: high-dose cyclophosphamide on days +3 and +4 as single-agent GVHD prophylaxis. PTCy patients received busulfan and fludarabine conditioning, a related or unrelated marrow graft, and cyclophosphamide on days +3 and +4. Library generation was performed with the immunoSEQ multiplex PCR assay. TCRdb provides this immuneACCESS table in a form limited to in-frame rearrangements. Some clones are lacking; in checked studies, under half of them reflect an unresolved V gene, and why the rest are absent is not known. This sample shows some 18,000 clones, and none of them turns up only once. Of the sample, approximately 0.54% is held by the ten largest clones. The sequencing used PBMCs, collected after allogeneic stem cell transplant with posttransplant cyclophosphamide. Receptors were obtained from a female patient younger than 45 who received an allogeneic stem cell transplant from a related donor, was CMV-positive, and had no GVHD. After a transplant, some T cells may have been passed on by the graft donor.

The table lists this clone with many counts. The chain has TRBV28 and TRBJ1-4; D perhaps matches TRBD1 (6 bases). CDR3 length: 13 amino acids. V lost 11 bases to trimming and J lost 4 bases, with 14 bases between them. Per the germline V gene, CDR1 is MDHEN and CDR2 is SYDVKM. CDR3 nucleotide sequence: TGTGCCGTTCGCGAGGGGGTTAATGAAAAACTGTTTTTT. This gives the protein CAVREGVNEKLFF. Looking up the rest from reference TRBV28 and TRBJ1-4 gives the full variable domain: DVKVTQSSRYLVKRTGEKVFLECVQDMDHENMFWYRQDPGLGLRLIYFSYDVKMKEKGDIPEGYSVSREKKERFSLILESASTNQTSMYLCAVREGVNEKLFFGSGTQLSVL.

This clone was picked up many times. The DNA of the CDR3 is TGTGCCAGCAGCCACGACAGGGTACGGGCTGAAGCTTTCTTT. This translates into CASSHDRVRAEAFF. The gene calls are TRBV27 and TRBJ1-1, with TRBD1 matching 7 bases. CDR1 MNHEY and CDR2 SMNVEV come from the germline V gene (reference sequence). Trimming removed 6 bases from V and 6 bases from J; junction bases left unmatched: 10. There are 14 residues in the CDR3.

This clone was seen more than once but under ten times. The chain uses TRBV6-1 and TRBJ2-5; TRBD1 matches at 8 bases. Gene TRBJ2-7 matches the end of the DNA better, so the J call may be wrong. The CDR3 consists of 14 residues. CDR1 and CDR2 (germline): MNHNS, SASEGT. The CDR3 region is CASILRGHGYEQYF. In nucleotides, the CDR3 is TGTGCCAGCATCCTCAGGGGGCACGGCTACGAGCAGTACTTC.

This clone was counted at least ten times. DNA for the CDR3: TGTGCCAGCAGAACAGGGGGGAGTAGTAATCAGCCCCAGCATTTT. Translation gives CASRTGGSSNQPQHF. The rearrangement uses TRBV28 and TRBJ1-5; 8 bases map to TRBD1. The length of the CDR3 is 15 residues. The germline gives CDR1 MDHEN, CDR2 SYDVKM. The trim removed 6 bases at V and 4 bases at J, leaving 8 bases unmatched.

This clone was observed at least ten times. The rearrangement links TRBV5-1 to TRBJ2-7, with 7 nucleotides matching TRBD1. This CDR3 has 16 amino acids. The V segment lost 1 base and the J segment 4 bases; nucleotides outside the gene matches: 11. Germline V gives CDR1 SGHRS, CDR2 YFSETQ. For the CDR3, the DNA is TGCGCCAGCAGCTTGTCCCCCGGGACAGAGGAGTACGAGCAGTACTTC. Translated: CASSLSPGTEEYEQYF.

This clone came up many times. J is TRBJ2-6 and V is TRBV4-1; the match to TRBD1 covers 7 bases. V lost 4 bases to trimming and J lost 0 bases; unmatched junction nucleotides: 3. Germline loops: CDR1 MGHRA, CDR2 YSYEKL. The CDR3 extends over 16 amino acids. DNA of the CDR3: TGCGCCAGCAGCCGGGACAGCAGCTCTGGGGCCAACGTCCTGACTTTC. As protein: CASSRDSSSGANVLTF.